The clone carrying this T cell receptor (beta chain) was counted between two and nine times. The sample comes from a study of blood T cells in healthy people across ages. Next came a second PCR, run for 7 to 11 cycles, which used a sample-barcoded 5' primer along with a J-beta primer mix. Via MiXCR, TCRdb re-called the 5' RACE reads, giving one row per CDR3 protein. The sample lists over 700,000 distinct CDR3 sequences; approximately 25% were seen once. Per the germline V gene, CDR1 is SQVTM and CDR2 is ANQGSEA. This CDR3 has 11 amino acids. The sample was also reused in another study, on T cells of mothers and their children. As that report states: Within related and unrelated pairs, thymic selection shapes TCR recombination output in a similar way. A slight, non-significant increase in overlap was found for related mother-child pairs relative to unrelated pairs.

The specimen was blood. V usage is TRBV29-1 and J usage is TRBJ2-5, with 8 bases identical to TRBD1. The J call could be wrong; TRBJ2-7 is a better fit for the DNA end. The receptor was isolated from a boy between 10 and 17 years old in good health. Written as DNA, the CDR3 is TGCAGCGTGCAACAGGGGGACGAGCAGTACTTC. This gives the protein CSVQQGDEQYF.